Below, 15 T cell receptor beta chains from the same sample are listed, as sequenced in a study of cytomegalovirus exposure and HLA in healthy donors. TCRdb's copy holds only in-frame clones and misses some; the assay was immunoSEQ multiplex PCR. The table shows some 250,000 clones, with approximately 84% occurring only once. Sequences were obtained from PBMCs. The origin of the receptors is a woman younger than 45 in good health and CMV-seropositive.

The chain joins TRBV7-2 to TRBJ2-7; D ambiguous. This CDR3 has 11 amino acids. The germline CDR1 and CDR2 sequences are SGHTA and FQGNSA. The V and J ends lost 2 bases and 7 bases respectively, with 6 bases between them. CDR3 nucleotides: TGTGCCAGCAGCTTACGTCGTGAGCAGTACTTC. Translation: CASSLRREQYF.

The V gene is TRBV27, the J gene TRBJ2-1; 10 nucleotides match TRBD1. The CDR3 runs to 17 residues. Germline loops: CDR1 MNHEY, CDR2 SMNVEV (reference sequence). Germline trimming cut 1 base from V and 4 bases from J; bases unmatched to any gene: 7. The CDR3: CASSLLAGTGVYNEQFF. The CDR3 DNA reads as TGTGCCAGCAGTTTATTAGCCGGGACAGGGGTTTACAATGAGCAGTTCTTC.

CDR3 protein: CASSLVGGLGTYEQYF. CDR3 in DNA: TGCGCCAGCAGCTTGGTCGGGGGACTAGGGACGTACGAGCAGTACTTC. The chain uses TRBV5-1 and TRBJ2-7; 8 nucleotides line up with TRBD2. V lost 0 bases and J lost 4; bases outside the gene matches: 9. The CDR3 is 16 residues long. Germline lookup yields CDR1 SGHRS and CDR2 YFSETQ.

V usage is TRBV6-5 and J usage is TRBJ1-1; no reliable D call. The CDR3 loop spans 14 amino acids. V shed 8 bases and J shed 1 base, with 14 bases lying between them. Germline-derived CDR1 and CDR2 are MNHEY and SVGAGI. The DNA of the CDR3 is TGTGCCAGCTTGAGTCGACAAAGGAACACTGAAGCTTTCTTT. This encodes CASLSRQRNTEAFF.

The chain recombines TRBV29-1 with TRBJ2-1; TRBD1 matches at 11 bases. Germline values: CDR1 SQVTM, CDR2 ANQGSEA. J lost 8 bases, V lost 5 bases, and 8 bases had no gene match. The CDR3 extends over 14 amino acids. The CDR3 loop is CSVRSGQGVHEQFF. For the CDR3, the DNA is TGCAGCGTTCGATCGGGACAGGGGGTCCATGAGCAGTTCTTC.

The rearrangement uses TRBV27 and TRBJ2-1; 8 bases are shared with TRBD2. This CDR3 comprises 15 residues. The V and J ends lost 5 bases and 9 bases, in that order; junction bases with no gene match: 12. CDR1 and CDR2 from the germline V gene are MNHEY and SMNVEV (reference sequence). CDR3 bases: TGTGCCAGCAGTCTCAGGACTAGCCCAAGGGGTGAGCAGTTCTTC. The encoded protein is CASSLRTSPRGEQFF.

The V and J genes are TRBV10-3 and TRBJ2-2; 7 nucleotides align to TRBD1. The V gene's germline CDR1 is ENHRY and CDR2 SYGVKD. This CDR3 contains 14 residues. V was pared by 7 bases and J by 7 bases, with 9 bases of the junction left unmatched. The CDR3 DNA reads TGTGCCATCAACAGCGACAGGGAAATCGGGGAGCTGTTTTTT. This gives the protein CAINSDREIGELFF.

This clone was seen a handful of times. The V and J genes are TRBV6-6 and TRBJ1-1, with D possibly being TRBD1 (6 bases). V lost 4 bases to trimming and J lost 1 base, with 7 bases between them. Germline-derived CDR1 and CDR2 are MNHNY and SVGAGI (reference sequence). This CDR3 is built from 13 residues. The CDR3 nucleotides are TGTGCCAGCAGTTCGGGACAGAACACTGAAGCTTTCTTT. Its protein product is CASSSGQNTEAFF.

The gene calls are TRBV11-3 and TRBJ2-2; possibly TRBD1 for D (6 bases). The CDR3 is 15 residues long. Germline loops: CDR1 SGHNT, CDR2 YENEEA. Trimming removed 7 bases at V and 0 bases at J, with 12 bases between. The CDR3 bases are TGTGCCAGCACCCACAGGGACACGAACACCGGGGAGCTGTTTTTT. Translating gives CASTHRDTNTGELFF.

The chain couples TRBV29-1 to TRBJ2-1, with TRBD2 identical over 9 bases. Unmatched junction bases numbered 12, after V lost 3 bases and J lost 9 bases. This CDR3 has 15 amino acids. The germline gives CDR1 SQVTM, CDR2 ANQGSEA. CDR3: CSVETGLAGWSEQFF. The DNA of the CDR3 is TGCAGCGTTGAGACGGGGCTAGCGGGGTGGAGTGAGCAGTTCTTC.

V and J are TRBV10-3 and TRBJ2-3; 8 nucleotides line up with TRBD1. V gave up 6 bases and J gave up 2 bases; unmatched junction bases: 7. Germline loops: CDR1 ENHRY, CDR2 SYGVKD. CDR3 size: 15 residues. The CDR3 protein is CAIRRQGANTDTQYF. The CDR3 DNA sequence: TGTGCCATCAGAAGGCAGGGGGCGAACACAGATACGCAGTATTTT.

This CDR3 is CASTRDRAGNEQFF. The CDR3 DNA reads as TGTGCCAGCACCCGGGACAGGGCGGGCAATGAGCAGTTCTTC. This chain links TRBV7-2 with TRBJ2-1; the match to TRBD1 covers 9 bases. The junction had 7 bases not matched to a gene; V was cut back by 7 bases and J by 6 bases. The length of the CDR3 is 14 residues. Germline V gene data show CDR1 as SGHTA and CDR2 as FQGNSA.

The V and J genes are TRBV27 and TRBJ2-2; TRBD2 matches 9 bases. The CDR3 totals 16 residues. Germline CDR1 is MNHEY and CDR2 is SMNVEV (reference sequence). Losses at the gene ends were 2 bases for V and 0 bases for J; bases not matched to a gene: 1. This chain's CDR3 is CASSLLAGSNTGELFF. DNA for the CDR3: TGTGCCAGCAGTTTACTAGCGGGGTCGAACACCGGGGAGCTGTTTTTT.

The CDR3 sequence: CASSTGLAGYTDTQYF. The CDR3 DNA is TGCGCCAGCAGCACTGGACTAGCGGGTTACACAGATACGCAGTATTTT. V usage is TRBV5-1 and J usage is TRBJ2-3; 11 bases agree with TRBD2. Germline trimming cut 4 bases from V and 2 bases from J; bases unmatched to any gene: 6. CDR1 and CDR2 from the germline V gene are SGHRS and YFSETQ. CDR3 length equals 16 residues.

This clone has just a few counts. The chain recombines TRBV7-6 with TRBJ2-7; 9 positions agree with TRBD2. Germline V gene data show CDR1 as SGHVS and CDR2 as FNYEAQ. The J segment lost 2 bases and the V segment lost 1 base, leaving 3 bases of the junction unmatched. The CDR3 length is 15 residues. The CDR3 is CASSLVAGGTYEQYF. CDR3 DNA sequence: TGTGCCAGCAGCTTAGTGGCGGGAGGGACCTACGAGCAGTACTTC.